This T cell receptor (beta chain) derives from a study of metastatic and nonmetastatic thyroid tumors. No patient received treatment before thyroid surgery. Germline values: CDR1 SGHAT, CDR2 FQNNGV. This CDR3 contains 16 residues. The V and J ends lost 5 bases and 2 bases respectively, with 19 bases between them. TCRdb re-clonotyped the PCR reads via MiXCR. This sample has 35,000 to 40,000 clones, with 26% found just once. Specimen: blood. The chain combines TRBV11-2 with TRBJ2-7, with TRBD2 as a possible D gene (5 bases). The sequence came from a female donor with papillary thyroid cancer or a benign thyroid nodule (not recorded which). Some clones in this sample may be carry-over from other donors' samples. The DNA for the CDR3 is TGTGCCAGCAGCCTCCGTCTTCGGGCGGGCACCTACGAGCAGTACTTC. Its translation is CASSLRLRAGTYEQYF.